Below are 8 T cell receptor beta chains sequenced from a single sample in a study of T cell responses to AZD1222 COVID-19 vaccine. Here immunoSEQ multiplex PCR was the method, and the copy in TCRdb shows in-frame clones only, minus some. Here the sample spans 140,000 to 150,000 clones, roughly nine tenths being singletons. The sample consisted of peripheral blood, taken 28 days after the second dose of the MenACWY control vaccine. Every receptor here comes from an adult who received the MenACWY meningococcal vaccine as a control.

The chain carries TRBV12-3 or TRBV12-4 and TRBJ1-5; a weak D match, TRBD1 (6 bases). V lost 7 bases, J lost 7 bases, and 14 bases lay in between. The CDR3 length is 13 residues. The CDR3 coding sequence is TGTGCCAGCAACGGGGGGCCCAACCAGCCCCAGCATTTT. Translating gives CASNGGPNQPQHF.

The genes are TRBV4-1 and TRBJ2-3, with 12 bases that match TRBD2. Germline values: CDR1 MGHRA, CDR2 YSYEKL. The CDR3 is 17 amino acids. The J segment lost 4 bases and the V segment lost 7 bases, leaving 12 bases of the junction unmatched. The CDR3 DNA follows: TGCGCCAGCACCCCGGGACTAGCGGGTCCGAACGCAGATACGCAGTATTTT. Protein sequence: CASTPGLAGPNADTQYF.

This chain uses TRBV18 with TRBJ2-7; D might be TRBD2 (6 bases). CDR1 KGHSH and CDR2 LQKENI come from the germline V gene. The CDR3 spans 15 residues. The ends were cut back, 1 base at V and 0 bases at J, with 10 bases in the middle. CDR3 sequence reads: CASSPRDGSSYEQYF. The CDR3 region has the DNA TGTGCCAGCTCACCACGGGACGGGAGCTCCTACGAGCAGTACTTC.

The chain uses TRBV12-5 and TRBJ1-3; D not resolved. V shed 4 bases and J shed 3 bases, with 4 bases lying between them. This CDR3 has 12 residues. Germline-derived CDR1 and CDR2 are LGHNT and FRNRAP. CDR3 DNA sequence: TGTGCTAGTGGTTCAGATGGAAACACCATATATTTT. Encoded protein: CASGSDGNTIYF.

The genes are TRBV6-6 and TRBJ2-1, with 14 bases aligning to TRBD2. CDR1 and CDR2 from the germline V gene are MNHNY and SVGAGI (reference sequence). The J segment lost 0 bases and the V segment lost 5 bases, leaving 6 bases of the junction unmatched. The CDR3 length is 18 residues. As DNA, the CDR3 is TGTGCCAGCAGTCGGGGACTAGCGGGAGCGAGCTCCTACAATGAGCAGTTCTTC. Translated: CASSRGLAGASSYNEQFF.

This clone was recorded once. J is TRBJ1-1 and V is TRBV2; D is unclear. V was clipped by 6 bases and J by 1 base, with 12 bases between them. The length of the CDR3 is 14 residues. CDR1 SNHLY and CDR2 FYNNEI come from the germline V gene. This CDR3 reads CASSQSVGNTEAFF. DNA for the CDR3: TGTGCCAGCAGCCAGAGTGTGGGGAACACTGAAGCTTTCTTT.

The genes are TRBV3-1 (or the pseudogene TRBV3-2) and TRBJ1-5; D is uncertain. The V end lost 2 bases, the J end lost 0 bases, and 11 bases lay between the germline ends. There are 16 residues in the CDR3. Germline V lookup: CDR1 LGHDT, CDR2 YNNKEL (reference sequence). CDR3 loop: CASSQFGTLSNQPQHF. CDR3 nucleotide sequence: TGTGCCAGCAGCCAATTTGGAACCCTTAGCAATCAGCCCCAGCATTTT.

This clone occurred once. This chain joins TRBV6-1 and TRBJ1-1; a weak D match, TRBD1 (6 bases). Trimming shortened V by 3 bases and J by 7 bases, and 9 bases separated the two germline ends. Germline assignment: CDR1 MNHNS and CDR2 SASEGT. The CDR3 contains 12 residues. CDR3 residues: CASSEWTDEAFF. CDR3 bases: TGTGCCAGCAGTGAGTGGACAGATGAAGCTTTCTTT.